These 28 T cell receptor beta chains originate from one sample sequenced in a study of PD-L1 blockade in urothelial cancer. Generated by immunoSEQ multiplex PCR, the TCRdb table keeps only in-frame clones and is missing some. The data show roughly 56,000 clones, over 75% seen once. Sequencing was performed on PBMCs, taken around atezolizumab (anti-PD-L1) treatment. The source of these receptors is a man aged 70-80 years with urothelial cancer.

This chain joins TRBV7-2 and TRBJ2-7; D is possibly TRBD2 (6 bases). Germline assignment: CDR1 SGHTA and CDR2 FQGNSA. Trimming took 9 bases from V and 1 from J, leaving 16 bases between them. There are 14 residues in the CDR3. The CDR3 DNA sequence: TGTGCCAGTAAGATTTCGGAGGGATCCTACGAGCAGTACTTC. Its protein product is CASKISEGSYEQYF.

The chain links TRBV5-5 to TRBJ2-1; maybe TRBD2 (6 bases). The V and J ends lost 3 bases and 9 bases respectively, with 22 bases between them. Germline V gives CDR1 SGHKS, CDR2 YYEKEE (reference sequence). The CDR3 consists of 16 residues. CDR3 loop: CASSSLGGQGIIEQFF. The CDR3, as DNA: TGTGCCAGCAGCTCCCTGGGAGGTCAGGGTATAATTGAGCAGTTCTTC.

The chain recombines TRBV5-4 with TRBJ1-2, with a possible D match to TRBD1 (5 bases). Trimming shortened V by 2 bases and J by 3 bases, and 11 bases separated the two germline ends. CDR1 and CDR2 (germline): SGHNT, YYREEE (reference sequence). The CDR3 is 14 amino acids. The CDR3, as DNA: TGTGCCAGCAGCTTAAGGGGCGCGGACTATGGCTACACCTTC. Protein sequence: CASSLRGADYGYTF.

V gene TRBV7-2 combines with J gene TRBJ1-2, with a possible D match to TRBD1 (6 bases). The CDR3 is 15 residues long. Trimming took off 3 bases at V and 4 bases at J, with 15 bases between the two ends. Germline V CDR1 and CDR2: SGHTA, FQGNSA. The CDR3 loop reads CASSLDSGTPYGYTF. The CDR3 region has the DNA TGTGCCAGCAGCTTGGACTCCGGGACACCCTATGGCTACACCTTC.

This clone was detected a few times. CDR3 sequence (DNA): TGTGCCACCAGCAGAGATCGTTGGCGGTTGGAAGCTTTCTTT. Its translation: CATSRDRWRLEAFF. This chain joins TRBV15 and TRBJ1-1; D not certain. The germline V gene encodes CDR1 LNHNV and CDR2 YYDKDF (reference sequence). Trimming took off 0 bases at V and 8 bases at J, with 13 bases between the two ends. The CDR3 totals 14 residues. The complete variable domain, with remaining parts taken from reference TRBV15 and TRBJ1-1, reads DAMVIQNPRYQVTQFGKPVTLSCSQTLNHNVMYWYQQKSSQAPKLLFHYYDKDFNNEADTPDNFQSRRPNTSFCFLDIRSPGLGDTAMYLCATSRDRWRLEAFFGQGTRLTVV.

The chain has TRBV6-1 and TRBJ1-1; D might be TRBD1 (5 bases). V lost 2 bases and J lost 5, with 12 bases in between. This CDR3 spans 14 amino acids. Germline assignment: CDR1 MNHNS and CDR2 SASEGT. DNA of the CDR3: TGTGCCAGCAGTGAAAGGGGTCGAGAAACTGAAGCTTTCTTT. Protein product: CASSERGRETEAFF.

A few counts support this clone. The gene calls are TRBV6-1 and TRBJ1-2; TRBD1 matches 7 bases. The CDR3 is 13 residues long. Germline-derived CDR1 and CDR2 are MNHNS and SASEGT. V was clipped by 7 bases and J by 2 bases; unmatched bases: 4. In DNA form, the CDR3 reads TGTGCCAGCATCCCGACAGGGAACTATGGCTACACCTTC. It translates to CASIPTGNYGYTF.

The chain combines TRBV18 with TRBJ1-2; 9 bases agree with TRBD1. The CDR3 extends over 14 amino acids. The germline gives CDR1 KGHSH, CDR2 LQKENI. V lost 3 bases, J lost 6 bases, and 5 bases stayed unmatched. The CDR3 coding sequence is TGTGCCAGCTCACCTCGGACAGGGGAAAATGGCTACACCTTC. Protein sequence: CASSPRTGENGYTF.

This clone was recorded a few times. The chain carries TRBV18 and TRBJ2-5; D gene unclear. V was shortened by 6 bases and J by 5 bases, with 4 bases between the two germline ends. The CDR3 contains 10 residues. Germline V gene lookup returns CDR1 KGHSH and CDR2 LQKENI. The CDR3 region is CASSGETQYF. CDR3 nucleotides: TGTGCCAGCTCCGGGGAGACCCAGTACTTC.

CDR3 DNA sequence: TGTGCCAGCAGCGAGGGAAGGACTAGCCCGAGCTCCTACGAGCAGTACTTC. This codes for CASSEGRTSPSSYEQYF. V is TRBV9 and J is TRBJ2-7; 8 bases agree with TRBD2. Per the germline V gene, CDR1 is SGDLS and CDR2 is YYNGEE. The J segment lost 0 bases and the V segment lost 3 bases, leaving 11 bases of the junction unmatched. The CDR3 consists of 17 residues.

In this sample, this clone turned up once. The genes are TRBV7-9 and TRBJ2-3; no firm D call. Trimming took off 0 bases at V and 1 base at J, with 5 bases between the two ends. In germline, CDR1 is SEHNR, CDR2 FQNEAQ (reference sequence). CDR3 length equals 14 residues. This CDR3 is CASSLATGTDTQYF. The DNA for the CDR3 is TGTGCCAGCAGCTTAGCAACGGGCACAGATACGCAGTATTTT.

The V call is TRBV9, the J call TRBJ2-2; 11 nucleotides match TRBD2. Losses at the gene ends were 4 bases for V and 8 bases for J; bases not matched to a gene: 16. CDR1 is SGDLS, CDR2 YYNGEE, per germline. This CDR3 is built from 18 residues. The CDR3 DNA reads TGTGCCAGCAGCCCCAACAGACTAGCGGGGAACCCCATTGGGGAGCTGTTTTTT. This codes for CASSPNRLAGNPIGELFF.

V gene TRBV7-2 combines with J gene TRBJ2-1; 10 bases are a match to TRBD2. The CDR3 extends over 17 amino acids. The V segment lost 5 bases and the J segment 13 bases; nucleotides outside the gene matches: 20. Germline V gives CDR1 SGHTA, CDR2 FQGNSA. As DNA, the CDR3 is TGTGCCAGCAGCACCGGACTAGCGGAAAGTAGCTCGTTCGGACAGTTCTTC. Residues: CASSTGLAESSSFGQFF.

In DNA, the CDR3 is TGTGCCAGCAGTTATGGACAGGATCAGCCCCAGCATTTT. This codes for CASSYGQDQPQHF. V gene TRBV5-4 combines with J gene TRBJ1-5, with 7 positions matching TRBD1. CDR1 SGHNT and CDR2 YYREEE come from the germline V gene (reference sequence). CDR3 length: 13 amino acids. The V gene end was trimmed by 5 bases and the J gene end by 5 bases; junction bases not matched to a gene: 4.

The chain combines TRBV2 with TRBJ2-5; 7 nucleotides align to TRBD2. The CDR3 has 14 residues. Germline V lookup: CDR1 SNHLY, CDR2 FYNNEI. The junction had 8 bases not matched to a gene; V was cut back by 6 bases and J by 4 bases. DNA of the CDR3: TGTGCCAGCAGGAAAGGCGGGGGTTCAGAGACCCAGTACTTC. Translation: CASRKGGGSETQYF.

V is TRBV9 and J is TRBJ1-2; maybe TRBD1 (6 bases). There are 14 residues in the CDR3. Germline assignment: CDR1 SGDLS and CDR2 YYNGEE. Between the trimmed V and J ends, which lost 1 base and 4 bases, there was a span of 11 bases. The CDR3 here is CASSVTGGGYGYTF. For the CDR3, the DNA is TGTGCCAGCAGCGTAACGGGGGGCGGCTATGGCTACACCTTC.

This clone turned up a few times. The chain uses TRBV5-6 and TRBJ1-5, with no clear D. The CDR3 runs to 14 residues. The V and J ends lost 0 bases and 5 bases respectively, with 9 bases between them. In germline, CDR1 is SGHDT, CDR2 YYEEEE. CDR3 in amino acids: CASSLGGRDQPQHF. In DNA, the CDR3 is TGTGCCAGCAGCTTGGGAGGGAGGGATCAGCCCCAGCATTTT.

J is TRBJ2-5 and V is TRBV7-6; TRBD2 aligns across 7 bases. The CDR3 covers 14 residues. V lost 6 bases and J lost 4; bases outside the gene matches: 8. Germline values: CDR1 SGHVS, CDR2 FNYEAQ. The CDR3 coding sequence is TGTGCCAGCAGTTTTCCAGGGAGGGGAGAGACCCAGTACTTC. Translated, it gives CASSFPGRGETQYF.

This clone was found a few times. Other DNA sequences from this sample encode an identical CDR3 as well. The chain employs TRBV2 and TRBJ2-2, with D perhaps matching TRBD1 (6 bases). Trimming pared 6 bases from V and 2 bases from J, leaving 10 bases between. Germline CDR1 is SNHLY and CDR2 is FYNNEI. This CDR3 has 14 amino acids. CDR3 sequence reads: CASRTGQNTGELFF. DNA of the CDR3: TGTGCCAGCAGGACAGGACAAAACACCGGGGAGCTGTTTTTT.

CDR3 bases: TGTGCCAGCAGCTTATTCTCGTCTGGACAGGTTGGCTACACCTTC. It codes for CASSLFSSGQVGYTF. This rearrangement joins TRBV7-9 to TRBJ1-2; 7 bases align to TRBD1. V was pared by 2 bases and J by 7 bases, with 10 bases of the junction left unmatched. The CDR3 length is 15 residues. Germline-derived CDR1 and CDR2 are SEHNR and FQNEAQ (reference sequence).

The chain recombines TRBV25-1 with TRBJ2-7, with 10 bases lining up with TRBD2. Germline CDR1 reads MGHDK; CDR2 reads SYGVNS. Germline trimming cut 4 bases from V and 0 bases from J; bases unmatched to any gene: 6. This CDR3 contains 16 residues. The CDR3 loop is CASSGSGRAGSYEQYF. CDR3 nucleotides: TGTGCCAGCAGTGGGAGCGGGAGGGCCGGCTCCTACGAGCAGTACTTC.

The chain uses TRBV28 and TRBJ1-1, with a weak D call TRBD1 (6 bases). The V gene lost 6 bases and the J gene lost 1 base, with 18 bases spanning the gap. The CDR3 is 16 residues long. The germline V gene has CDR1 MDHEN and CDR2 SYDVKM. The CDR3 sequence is CASSRGGGLANTEAFF. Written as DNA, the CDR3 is TGTGCCAGCAGCCGAGGGGGGGGGTTGGCGAACACTGAAGCTTTCTTT.

The CDR3 DNA follows: TGTGCCAGCAGCGGACAGGGTCAGACTGAAGCTTTCTTT. Its translation is CASSGQGQTEAFF. J is TRBJ1-1 and V is TRBV9; 7 bases match TRBD1. The V gene end was trimmed by 3 bases and the J gene end by 5 bases; junction bases not matched to a gene: 4. Germline loops: CDR1 SGDLS, CDR2 YYNGEE. The length of the CDR3 is 13 residues. Full variable domain (remainder filled in from reference TRBV9 and TRBJ1-1): DSGVTQTPKHLITATGQRVTLRCSPRSGDLSVYWYQQSLDQGLQFLIQYYNGEERAKGNILERFSAQQFPDLHSELNLSSLELGDSALYFCASSGQGQTEAFFGQGTRLTVV.

This CDR3 is CASSLQGPPYNEQFF. The DNA for the CDR3 is TGCGCCAGCAGCTTACAGGGCCCCCCCTACAATGAGCAGTTCTTC. The gene calls are TRBV5-1 and TRBJ2-1; D might be TRBD1 (6 bases). The CDR3 is 15 residues long. The V and J ends lost 2 bases and 2 bases respectively, with 11 bases between them. Germline values: CDR1 SGHRS, CDR2 YFSETQ.

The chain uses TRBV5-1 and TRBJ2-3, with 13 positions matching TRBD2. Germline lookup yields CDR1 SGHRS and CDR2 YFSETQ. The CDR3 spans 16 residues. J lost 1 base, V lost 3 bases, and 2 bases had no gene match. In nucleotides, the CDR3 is TGCGCCAGCAGCTGGGGGACTAGCGGGGGCACAGATACGCAGTATTTT. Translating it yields CASSWGTSGGTDTQYF. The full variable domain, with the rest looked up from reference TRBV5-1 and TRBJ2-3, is KAGVTQTPRYLIKTRGQQVTLSCSPISGHRSVSWYQQTPGQGLQFLFEYFSETQRNKGNFPGRFSGRQFSNSRSEMNVSTLELGDSALYLCASSWGTSGGTDTQYFGPGTRLTVL.

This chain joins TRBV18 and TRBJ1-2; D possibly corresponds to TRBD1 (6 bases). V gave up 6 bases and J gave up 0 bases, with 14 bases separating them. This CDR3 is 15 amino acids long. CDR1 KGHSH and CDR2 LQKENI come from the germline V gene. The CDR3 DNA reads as TGTGCCAGCTCGCCGACGGACAGATCTAACTATGGCTACACCTTC. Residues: CASSPTDRSNYGYTF.

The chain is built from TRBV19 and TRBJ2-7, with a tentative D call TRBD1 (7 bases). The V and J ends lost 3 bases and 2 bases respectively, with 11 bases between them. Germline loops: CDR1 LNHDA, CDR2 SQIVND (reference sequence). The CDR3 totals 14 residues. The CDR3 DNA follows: TGTGCCAGTAGTATGGGGGGACAGACCTACGAGCAGTACTTC. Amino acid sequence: CASSMGGQTYEQYF.

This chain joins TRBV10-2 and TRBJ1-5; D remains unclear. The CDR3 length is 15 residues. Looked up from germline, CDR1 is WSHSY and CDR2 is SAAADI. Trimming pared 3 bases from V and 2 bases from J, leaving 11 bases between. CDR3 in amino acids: CASSDEAYGNQPQHF. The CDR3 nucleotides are TGCGCCAGCAGTGACGAGGCGTACGGCAATCAGCCCCAGCATTTT.